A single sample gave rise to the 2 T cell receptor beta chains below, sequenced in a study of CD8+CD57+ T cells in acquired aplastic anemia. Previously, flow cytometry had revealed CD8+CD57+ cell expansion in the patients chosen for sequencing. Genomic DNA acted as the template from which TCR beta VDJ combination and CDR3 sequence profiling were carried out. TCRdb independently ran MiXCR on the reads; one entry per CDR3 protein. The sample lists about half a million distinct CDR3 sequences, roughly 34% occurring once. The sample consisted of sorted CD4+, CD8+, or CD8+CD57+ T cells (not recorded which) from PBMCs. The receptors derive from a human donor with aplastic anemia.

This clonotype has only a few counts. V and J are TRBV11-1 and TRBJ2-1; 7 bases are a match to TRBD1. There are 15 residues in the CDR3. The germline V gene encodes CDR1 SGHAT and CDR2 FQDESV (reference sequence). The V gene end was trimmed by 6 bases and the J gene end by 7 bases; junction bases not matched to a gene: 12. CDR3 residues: CASSPKAGGWNEQFF. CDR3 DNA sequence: TGTGCCAGCAGTCCTAAGGCAGGGGGTTGGAATGAGCAGTTCTTC.

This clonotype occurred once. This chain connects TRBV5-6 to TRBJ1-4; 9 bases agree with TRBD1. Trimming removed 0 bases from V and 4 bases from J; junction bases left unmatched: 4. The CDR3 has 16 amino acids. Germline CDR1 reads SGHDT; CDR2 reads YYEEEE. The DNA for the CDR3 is TGTGCCAGCAGCTTGGCCGGGACAGGGCGTAATGAAAAACTGTTTTTT. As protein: CASSLAGTGRNEKLFF.